The 27 T cell receptor beta chains below come from one sample, sequenced in a study of cytomegalovirus exposure and HLA in healthy donors (dated by TCRdb to about 2017). Libraries were prepared through the immunoSEQ multiplex PCR assay. A mixture of 60 forward primers for TCR Vbeta segments and 13 reverse primers for TCR Jbeta segments was used in the multiplex PCR. The immuneACCESS repertoire file appears here via TCRdb, limited to in-frame rearrangements. These files lack a portion of the clones; in checked studies, under half of the deficit traces to unresolved V genes, and the cause of the others is not known. The sample has some 150,000 clones on record, roughly 71% of them singletons. The top ten hold 1.1% to 1.5% of the sample. Source material: PBMCs. The receptors stem from a woman in her 40s in good health and CMV-seronegative.

A few counts support this clone. V gene TRBV4-2 combines with J gene TRBJ1-4; D remains ambiguous. V was clipped by 4 bases and J by 2 bases, with 8 bases between them. CDR1 is LGHNA and CDR2 is YNFKEQ in the germline V gene. CDR3 length: 14 amino acids. The CDR3: CASSRPGTNEKLFF. The CDR3 nucleotides are TGTGCCAGCAGCCGGCCGGGGACTAATGAAAAACTGTTTTTT.

The chain is built from TRBV5-6 and TRBJ1-5; 10 nucleotides agree with TRBD1. CDR3 length equals 15 residues. Germline V gene data show CDR1 as SGHDT and CDR2 as YYEEEE. With 4 bases clipped from V and 1 base from J, the junction kept 2 bases outside the gene matches. The CDR3 region has the DNA TGTGCCAGCAGCCGGACAGGGGGAAGCAATCAGCCCCAGCATTTT. Its translation: CASSRTGGSNQPQHF. The complete variable domain, with remaining parts taken from reference TRBV5-6 and TRBJ1-5, reads DAGVTQSPTHLIKTRGQQVTLRCSPKSGHDTVSWYQQALGQGPQFIFQYYEEEERQRGNFPDRFSGHQFPNYSSELNVNALLLGDSALYLCASSRTGGSNQPQHFGDGTRLSIL.

The chain couples TRBV11-2 to TRBJ1-2, with D uncertain. CDR3 length: 13 amino acids. V lost 4 bases and J lost 9, with 15 bases in between. Per germline, CDR1 SGHAT and CDR2 FQNNGV. CDR3 sequence reads: CASSSNNGLSYTF. The CDR3 region has the DNA TGTGCCAGCAGCTCGAATAATGGGCTGAGCTACACCTTC.

The chain couples TRBV5-6 to TRBJ1-3; 10 bases align to TRBD1. The junction had 11 bases not matched to a gene; V was cut back by 4 bases and J by 10 bases. Germline assignment: CDR1 SGHDT and CDR2 YYEEEE. CDR3 size: 15 residues. CDR3 coding DNA: TGTGCCAGCAGCCCGTGGACAGGGGGAAGCTCTACCATATATTTT. Protein: CASSPWTGGSSTIYF. Combining the CDR3 with reference TRBV5-6 and TRBJ1-3 gives the whole variable domain DAGVTQSPTHLIKTRGQQVTLRCSPKSGHDTVSWYQQALGQGPQFIFQYYEEEERQRGNFPDRFSGHQFPNYSSELNVNALLLGDSALYLCASSPWTGGSSTIYFGEGSWLTVV.

The rearrangement links TRBV11-2 to TRBJ2-7; TRBD1 is a possible D gene (5 bases). Trimming took off 2 bases at V and 1 base at J, with 12 bases between the two ends. The CDR3 runs to 15 residues. From germline, CDR1 is SGHAT and CDR2 FQNNGV. This chain's CDR3 is CASSLNRIVSYEQYF. The CDR3 DNA reads as TGTGCCAGCAGCTTAAACAGGATCGTTTCCTACGAGCAGTACTTC.

The chain is built from TRBV6-6 and TRBJ1-5; D uncertain. Germline CDR1 reads MNHNY; CDR2 reads SVGAGI (reference sequence). The CDR3 consists of 16 residues. V was cut by 2 bases and J by 0 bases, with 11 bases left in between. The CDR3 DNA reads as TGTGCCAGCAGTTACGTCGTCAGAGGTAGCAATCAGCCCCAGCATTTT. This codes for CASSYVVRGSNQPQHF.

CDR3 nucleotide sequence: TGTGCCAGCAGCCAGGGGGGCCCCTACAATGAGCAGTTCTTC. It translates to CASSQGGPYNEQFF. This rearrangement joins TRBV27 to TRBJ2-1, with D perhaps matching TRBD1 (7 bases). The CDR3 contains 14 residues. Trimming left V 6 bases short and J 2 bases short, with 11 bases between. In germline, CDR1 is MNHEY, CDR2 SMNVEV (reference sequence).

This clone was counted between two and nine times. The chain links TRBV28 to TRBJ1-1; D may be TRBD1 (5 bases). The ends were cut back, 2 bases at V and 1 base at J, with 8 bases in the middle. There are 14 residues in the CDR3. Germline CDR1 reads MDHEN; CDR2 reads SYDVKM. The CDR3 DNA reads TGTGCCAGCAGTTTAATTCAGGGGAACACTGAAGCTTTCTTT. Translated: CASSLIQGNTEAFF.

The sample holds one count of this clone. The rearrangement links TRBV6-6 to TRBJ1-2; the D is unclear. The CDR3 is 13 amino acids. Germline CDR1 MNHNY, CDR2 SVGAGI (reference sequence). V lost 2 bases to trimming and J lost 4 bases, with 8 bases between them. Here the CDR3 DNA reads TGTGCCAGCAGTTACGAGATTCGCTATGGCTACACCTTC. It yields the protein CASSYEIRYGYTF.

As to this clone: One end of the junction varies from germline; a read error may be responsible. The gene calls are TRBV7-9 and TRBJ1-2; 7 bases fit TRBD1. The CDR3 has 14 residues. The V gene's germline CDR1 is SEHNR and CDR2 FQNEAQ (reference sequence). CDR3 sequence: CSSIRTPGGYGYTF. DNA for the CDR3: TGTTCCAGCATCAGGACACCAGGGGGCTATGGCTACACCTTC.

The chain has TRBV20-1 and TRBJ1-3; no definite D call. This CDR3 spans 11 amino acids. Germline CDR1 is DFQATT and CDR2 is SNEGSKA (reference sequence). V lost 2 bases, J lost 4 bases, and 3 bases lay in between. CDR3 sequence (DNA): TGCAGTGCTAGACAGGGAAACACCATATATTTT. Encoded protein: CSARQGNTIYF.

This chain links TRBV19 with TRBJ1-1; TRBD1 aligns across 7 bases. Looked up from germline, CDR1 is LNHDA and CDR2 is SQIVND (reference sequence). The CDR3 length is 12 residues. Trimming removed 3 bases from V and 6 bases from J; junction bases left unmatched: 1. The CDR3 DNA is TGTGCCAGTAGTATTCAGGGGGCTGAAGCTTTCTTT. It is translated as CASSIQGAEAFF.

The rearrangement joins TRBV30 to TRBJ1-3; TRBD1 matches at 9 bases. Per the germline V gene, CDR1 is GTSNPN and CDR2 is SVGIG (reference sequence). The CDR3 sequence is 16 residues long. Trimming at V came to 1 base and at J to 8 bases, leaving 12 bases not matched to a gene. CDR3 amino acids: CAWSDTGTGPQDTIYF. For the CDR3, the DNA is TGTGCCTGGAGTGATACCGGGACAGGGCCCCAGGACACCATATATTTT.

This clone was seen just once. The CDR3 DNA follows: TGTGCCAGCAGCCAAGACGCGGGAGGATATACGCAGTATTTT. As protein: CASSQDAGGYTQYF. The chain is built from TRBV14 and TRBJ2-3; 8 bases fit TRBD2. The V gene's germline CDR1 is SGHDN and CDR2 FVKESK. V dropped 0 bases and J dropped 7; count of bases not matched to a gene: 3. The CDR3 consists of 14 residues.

Only a few counts were recorded for this clone. The gene calls are TRBV6-5 and TRBJ2-1; 10 nucleotides line up with TRBD2. Trimming cost V 7 bases and J 1 base; bases outside gene matches: 4. Per the germline V gene, CDR1 is MNHEY and CDR2 is SVGAGI. The CDR3 has 15 residues. The CDR3 DNA is TGTGCCAGCATTCCAGCGGGGGGGTCCTACAATGAGCAGTTCTTC. Its protein is CASIPAGGSYNEQFF.

The rearrangement joins TRBV18 to TRBJ1-4, with D possibly being TRBD1 (5 bases). CDR3 length: 15 residues. CDR1 is KGHSH and CDR2 is LQKENI in the germline V gene. V lost 3 bases and J 5 bases, leaving 13 bases between the germline ends. CDR3 DNA: TGTGCCAGCTCACCTCCGGGACTCCAGAATGAAAAACTGTTTTTT. Translating gives CASSPPGLQNEKLFF. Supplemented by reference TRBV18 and TRBJ1-4, the full variable domain reads NAGVMQNPRHLVRRRGQEARLRCSPMKGHSHVYWYRQLPEEGLKFMVYLQKENIIDESGMPKERFSAEFPKEGPSILRIQQVVRGDSAAYFCASSPPGLQNEKLFFGSGTQLSVL.

V is TRBV18 and J is TRBJ1-2, with 7 bases that match TRBD1. This CDR3 contains 14 residues. V lost 2 bases, J lost 3 bases, and 3 bases stayed unmatched. Germline assignment: CDR1 KGHSH and CDR2 LQKENI. The CDR3 protein is CASSPIRGDYGYTF. The CDR3 bases are TGTGCCAGCTCACCAATCAGGGGGGACTATGGCTACACCTTC.

This chain uses TRBV4-2 with TRBJ2-4, with D tentatively TRBD1 (6 bases). The length of the CDR3 is 18 residues. Between the trimmed V and J ends, which lost 4 bases and 0 bases, there was a span of 19 bases. Germline CDR1 is LGHNA and CDR2 is YNFKEQ. The CDR3 sequence: CASSPRLGQNLAKNIQYF. The DNA for the CDR3 is TGTGCCAGCAGCCCAAGATTAGGACAGAATCTAGCCAAAAACATTCAGTACTTC.

This chain uses TRBV7-2 with TRBJ1-6; D not resolved. The CDR3 is 13 amino acids. Deletions cut 5 bases from V and 7 bases from J, with 9 bases between. Germline V CDR1 and CDR2: SGHTA, FQGNSA. The CDR3 spells CASSIEANSPLHF. The CDR3 DNA reads TGTGCCAGCAGCATTGAGGCGAATTCACCCCTCCACTTT.

This clone appeared a few times. The rearrangement joins TRBV5-6 to TRBJ1-3, with TRBD1 identical over 8 bases. Germline CDR1 and CDR2: SGHDT and YYEEEE. Unmatched junction bases numbered 12, after V lost 4 bases and J lost 0 bases. The CDR3 consists of 18 residues. This CDR3 is CASSIRDRLLRSGNTIYF. DNA for the CDR3: TGTGCCAGCAGCATCCGGGACAGGCTTCTACGCTCTGGAAACACCATATATTTT.

The V call is TRBV29-1, the J call TRBJ1-3; D remains unclear. V shed 4 bases and J shed 0 bases, with 10 bases lying between them. Germline V lookup: CDR1 SQVTM, CDR2 ANQGSEA. CDR3 length equals 14 residues. The CDR3 loop reads CSVGTGDSGNTIYF. The CDR3 coding sequence is TGCAGCGTTGGAACCGGGGACTCTGGAAACACCATATATTTT.

The chain recombines TRBV4-3 with TRBJ1-1; maybe TRBD1 (6 bases). V gave up 1 base and J gave up 1 base, with 10 bases separating them. CDR1 and CDR2 from the germline V gene are LGHNA and YSLEER. The CDR3 consists of 15 residues. The CDR3 here is CASSQGGGPNTEAFF. The CDR3 nucleotides read TGCGCCAGCAGCCAAGGGGGGGGGCCGAACACTGAAGCTTTCTTT.

The chain links TRBV27 to TRBJ2-2, with 8 bases that match TRBD1. The germline V gene encodes CDR1 MNHEY and CDR2 SMNVEV (reference sequence). V dropped 8 bases and J dropped 4; count of bases not matched to a gene: 6. CDR3 length: 14 amino acids. The CDR3 sequence: CASRGQGGTGELFF. The DNA of the CDR3 is TGTGCCAGCCGTGGACAGGGTGGCACCGGGGAGCTGTTTTTT.

V gene TRBV4-3 combines with J gene TRBJ2-7; a possible D gene is TRBD1 (6 bases). Trimming cost V 1 base and J 0 bases, with 19 bases left between them. Germline CDR1 LGHNA, CDR2 YSLEER. The CDR3 is 18 residues long. The CDR3 region has the DNA TGCGCCAGCAGCCAAGTCAGGGGAAAGGTCGATAGCTCCTACGAGCAGTACTTC. This encodes CASSQVRGKVDSSYEQYF.

As for this clone: Additional DNA sequences in this sample encode the identical CDR3. The V call is TRBV10-1, the J call TRBJ2-7, with D possibly TRBD2 on 6 matching bases. V shed 5 bases and J shed 0 bases, with 8 bases lying between them. Germline assignment: CDR1 WNHNN and CDR2 SYGVQD (reference sequence). The CDR3 covers 13 residues. Here the CDR3 DNA reads TGCGCCAGCAGTCCGGGACTCTCCTACGAGCAGTACTTC. It encodes CASSPGLSYEQYF.

The chain carries TRBV5-6 and TRBJ2-7; 7 bases map to TRBD2. The CDR3 runs to 14 residues. With V trimmed by 3 bases and J by 6 bases, 9 bases remained unmatched. CDR1 and CDR2 from the germline V gene are SGHDT and YYEEEE. The DNA of the CDR3 is TGTGCCAGCAGCTCCGGACTAGTTCAGTCCGAGCAGTACTTC. Its protein product is CASSSGLVQSEQYF.

V usage is TRBV5-4 and J usage is TRBJ2-7; D perhaps matches TRBD1 (5 bases). V shed 0 bases and J shed 1 base, with 5 bases lying between them. CDR3 size: 13 residues. From germline, CDR1 is SGHNT and CDR2 YYREEE (reference sequence). The CDR3 protein is CASSLDRSYEQYF. The CDR3 DNA is TGTGCCAGCAGCTTGGACAGGTCCTACGAGCAGTACTTC.